This entry features one T cell receptor (beta chain) sequence. V lost 5 bases, J lost 4 bases, and 18 bases lay in between. There are 16 residues in the CDR3. Germline V lookup: CDR1 SGHVS, CDR2 FQNEAQ. This specimen belongs to a study of blood T cell repertoires in COVID-19. Method: immunoSEQ multiplex PCR; TCRdb's copy keeps in-frame clones and lacks some. In the table there are about 270,000 clones, 88% of which are singletons. The sample was PBMCs or T cells enriched from blood (not recorded which). V and J are TRBV7-8 and TRBJ2-1; perhaps TRBD1 as D (6 bases). This clonotype originated in a woman younger than 45 who had recovered from COVID-19. This CDR3 reads CASSRGLGQYYNEQFF. CDR3 nucleotides: TGTGCCAGCAGCAGGGGGTTGGGGCAGTATTACAATGAGCAGTTCTTC.